The rows below give T cell receptor beta chains drawn from one sample of a study of T-cell reconstitution after alpha-beta-depleted transplantation in children. TCRdb analysed the PCR reads with MiXCR anew, one entry per CDR3 protein. The sample has more than 45,000 distinct CDR3 sequences, approximately 52% seen once. The sequencing used peripheral blood, collected before TCRalphabeta/CD19-depleted stem cell transplant. Receptors were obtained from a boy less than two years old with SCID, due to receive a stem cell transplant. Both conserved end residues are part of each CDR3. The order of the fields is CDR3 DNA, CDR3 protein, J gene, clone size, D gene, V gene. The D gene is left open where the match is weak. Rows give clone size only sometimes, using once, few, many, or a class for an expanded clone.

CDR3 DNA: TGTGCCAGCAGCCACCTCGAGGGGGCAAGAGCCAAAAACATTCAGTACTTC
CDR3 protein: CASSHLEGARAKNIQYF
J gene: TRBJ2-4
clone size: NA
D gene: TRBD1
V gene: TRBV5-6

CDR3 DNA: TGCAGTGCTAGAGATCGGGGTTCCACCGGGGAGCTGTTTTTT
CDR3 protein: CSARDRGSTGELFF
J gene: TRBJ2-2
clone size: few
D gene: NA
V gene: TRBV20-1

CDR3 DNA: TGCAGCGTTCGACAGGTCTATGGCTACACCTTC
CDR3 protein: CSVRQVYGYTF
J gene: TRBJ1-2
clone size: NA
D gene: NA
V gene: TRBV29-1

CDR3 DNA: TGCAGTGCTAGAGGGCAGACCTATGGCTACACCTTC
CDR3 protein: CSARGQTYGYTF
J gene: TRBJ1-2
clone size: NA
D gene: NA
V gene: TRBV20-1

CDR3 DNA: TGTGCCAGCAGTTCCGGACAGGGGCGAAACACCATATATTTT
CDR3 protein: CASSSGQGRNTIYF
J gene: TRBJ1-3
clone size: few
D gene: TRBD1
V gene: TRBV12-3/TRBV12-4

CDR3 DNA: TGCAGTGCGCTCCTCTCCCCAGATACGCAGTATTTT
CDR3 protein: CSALLSPDTQYF
J gene: TRBJ2-3
clone size: NA
D gene: NA
V gene: TRBV20-1

CDR3 DNA: TGTGCCAGCAGTCTCCAACTAGCGGGGGTCGCTAATGAGCAGTTCTTC
CDR3 protein: CASSLQLAGVANEQFF
J gene: TRBJ2-1
clone size: NA
D gene: TRBD2
V gene: TRBV9

CDR3 DNA: TGCGCCAGCAGCTCGGACAGGGCAAGCATGGGAACAGATACGCAGTATTTT
CDR3 protein: CASSSDRASMGTDTQYF
J gene: TRBJ2-3
clone size: NA
D gene: TRBD1
V gene: TRBV5-1

CDR3 DNA: TGTGCCAGCAGCCAAGAGCGGGGGGGGTTAGATACGCAGTATTTT
CDR3 protein: CASSQERGGLDTQYF
J gene: TRBJ2-3
clone size: NA
D gene: TRBD2
V gene: TRBV4-2

CDR3 DNA: TGCGCCAGCAGCCAACTGCCAGGCAGCTCTGGAAACACCATATATTTT
CDR3 protein: CASSQLPGSSGNTIYF
J gene: TRBJ1-3
clone size: NA
D gene: NA
V gene: TRBV5-1

CDR3 DNA: TGCGCCAGCAGCTTGGGAACAGGGGCCCTATACGAGCAGTACTTC
CDR3 protein: CASSLGTGALYEQYF
J gene: TRBJ2-7
clone size: many
D gene: TRBD1
V gene: TRBV5-1

CDR3 DNA: TGTGCCAGCAGCCCCGGGACTAGCGGCCAAGAGACCCAGTACTTC
CDR3 protein: CASSPGTSGQETQYF
J gene: TRBJ2-5
clone size: few
D gene: TRBD2
V gene: TRBV5-5

CDR3 DNA: TGCGCCAGCAGCTTGTCCGGGGGCGCACGAACTAATGAAAAACTGTTTTTT
CDR3 protein: CASSLSGGARTNEKLFF
J gene: TRBJ1-4
clone size: NA
D gene: NA
V gene: TRBV5-1

CDR3 DNA: TGTGCCAGCAGCTTACAGGGTTCTAACTATGGCTACACCTTC
CDR3 protein: CASSLQGSNYGYTF
J gene: TRBJ1-2
clone size: NA
D gene: NA
V gene: TRBV7-2

CDR3 DNA: TGCGCCAGCAGCCATGGACTAGCGGACAATGAGCAGTTCTTC
CDR3 protein: CASSHGLADNEQFF
J gene: TRBJ2-1
clone size: few
D gene: TRBD2
V gene: TRBV5-1

CDR3 DNA: TGTGCCAGCAGCTTAAGTAGGACAGGGGGGAATCAGCCCCAGCATTTT
CDR3 protein: CASSLSRTGGNQPQHF
J gene: TRBJ1-5
clone size: NA
D gene: TRBD1
V gene: TRBV7-2

CDR3 DNA: TGCGCCAGCAGTGAGGCAGGGAGGACAGATACGCAGTATTTT
CDR3 protein: CASSEAGRTDTQYF
J gene: TRBJ2-3
clone size: NA
D gene: NA
V gene: TRBV10-2

CDR3 DNA: TGTGCCAGCAGCAACGCCTACGAGCAGTACTTC
CDR3 protein: CASSNAYEQYF
J gene: TRBJ2-7
clone size: NA
D gene: NA
V gene: TRBV6-2/TRBV6-3

CDR3 DNA: TGTGCCAGCAGTCGGCAGCTACCTCCTGGGCAGTACTTC
CDR3 protein: CASSRQLPPGQYF
J gene: TRBJ2-7
clone size: NA
D gene: NA
V gene: TRBV12-3/TRBV12-4

CDR3 DNA: TGTGCCAGCAGTTTCCTTGGGACAGGGAATTCACCCCTCCACTTT
CDR3 protein: CASSFLGTGNSPLHF
J gene: TRBJ1-6
clone size: NA
D gene: TRBD1
V gene: TRBV28

CDR3 DNA: TGTGCCAGCCAAGCAGGGGAGACCCAGTACTTC
CDR3 protein: CASQAGETQYF
J gene: TRBJ2-5
clone size: few
D gene: NA
V gene: TRBV7-9

CDR3 DNA: TGTGCCAGCAGCTTAGGTCCAGGGGGCGCTTCCGGCTATGGCTACACCTTC
CDR3 protein: CASSLGPGGASGYGYTF
J gene: TRBJ1-2
clone size: few
D gene: TRBD1
V gene: TRBV11-2

CDR3 DNA: TGTGCCAGCAGCGGTACGGGGGCTGTCACCGGGGAGCTGTTTTTT
CDR3 protein: CASSGTGAVTGELFF
J gene: TRBJ2-2
clone size: few
D gene: NA
V gene: TRBV9

CDR3 DNA: TGTGCCAGCAGTCCAAGGACAGGGGGCGCGACTAATGAAAAACTGTTTTTT
CDR3 protein: CASSPRTGGATNEKLFF
J gene: TRBJ1-4
clone size: NA
D gene: TRBD1
V gene: TRBV28